The rows below give T cell receptor beta chains drawn from one sample of a study of blood T cell repertoires in COVID-19. Data came from immunoSEQ multiplex PCR; TCRdb stores just in-frame clones and leaves some out. The data hold some 100,000 clones, with 92% observed a single time. The sample consisted of peripheral blood. These receptors were collected from a man in his sixties or seventies with acute or convalescent COVID-19. Both conserved end residues are part of each CDR3. The D gene is left open where the match is weak. The listing skips clone size in some rows; elsewhere it reads once, few, many or a size class.

J gene,V gene,D gene,clone size,CDR3 DNA,CDR3 protein
TRBJ2-7,TRBV4-1,TRBD2,.,TGCGCCAGCAGCCAAGTTGGCGGGGGGATTTACGAGCAGTACTTC,CASSQVGGGIYEQYF
TRBJ2-7,TRBV7-2,TRBD2,.,TGTGCCAGCAGCCTACTAGCGGGAGAGTTGTACGAGCAGTACTTC,CASSLLAGELYEQYF
TRBJ2-7,TRBV4-1,.,.,TGCGCCAGCAGCCAAGTGTACAGCACCGGCTACGAGCAGTACTTC,CASSQVYSTGYEQYF
TRBJ1-6,TRBV7-8,.,.,TGTGCCAGCAGCTTAGGTTGGCAGATAAATTCACCCCTCCACTTT,CASSLGWQINSPLHF
TRBJ1-1,TRBV12-3/TRBV12-4,.,.,TGTGCCACCCTACAGGGGAACACTGAAGCTTTCTTT,CATLQGNTEAFF
TRBJ1-2,TRBV3-1/TRBV3-2,.,.,TGTGCCAGCAGCCAAGATCCATCAGGGAGGGCCCGTGGCTACACCTTC,CASSQDPSGRARGYTF
TRBJ2-2,TRBV10-1,.,.,TGCGCCAGCAGTGAACAGGCAATCACCGGGGAGCTGTTTTTT,CASSEQAITGELFF
TRBJ2-5,TRBV19,TRBD1,.,TGTGCCAGTAGTCGGACAGGGGGGGCAGAGACCCAGTACTTC,CASSRTGGAETQYF
TRBJ2-1,TRBV18,.,.,TGTGCCAGCTCACCACCAGGGGTCAATGAGCAGTTCTTC,CASSPPGVNEQFF
TRBJ2-5,TRBV24-1,.,.,TGTGCCACCAGTGTTGGCGGTCTGGGAGAGACCCAGTACTTC,CATSVGGLGETQYF
TRBJ1-4,TRBV20-1,.,.,TGCAGTGCCCTACATGAAAAACTGTTTTTT,CSALHEKLFF
TRBJ1-2,TRBV6-6,.,.,TGTGCCAGCAGTTACTCCCGTGGGGCAGCTTATGGCTACACCTTC,CASSYSRGAAYGYTF
TRBJ2-4,TRBV11-2,.,.,TGTGCCAGCAGCACCACGGGCATTCAGTACTTC,CASSTTGIQYF
TRBJ2-1,TRBV19,TRBD2,once,TGTGCCAGTAGTATAGATCGACTAGCGGGAACCTACAATGAGCAGTTCTTC,CASSIDRLAGTYNEQFF
TRBJ1-2,TRBV5-1,TRBD1,.,TGCGCCAGCAGCTTGGGTGGACAGGAAAACTATGGCTACACCTTC,CASSLGGQENYGYTF
TRBJ2-7,TRBV2,.,.,TGTGCCACCTACGGAGCAGGGGCCTTCGGCGAGCAGTACTTC,CATYGAGAFGEQYF
TRBJ2-2,TRBV4-1,TRBD2,.,TGCGCCAGCAGCCCTTGGACTAGCGGGACCGGGGAGCTGTTTTTT,CASSPWTSGTGELFF
TRBJ2-2,TRBV25-1,.,.,TGTGCCAGCAGAGCCCTGGAATTCGGGCCGCCAGGGACCGGGGAGCTGTTTTTT,CASRALEFGPPGTGELFF
TRBJ1-1,TRBV30,.,.,TGTGCCTGGAGTGATGGGGCGAACACTGAAGCTTTCTTT,CAWSDGANTEAFF
TRBJ2-7,TRBV5-1,.,.,TGCGCCAGCAGCTTGGATGCAGGGTTCTACGAGCAGTACTTC,CASSLDAGFYEQYF
TRBJ2-7,TRBV21-1,.,.,TGTGCCAGCAGCAAACTCCACCGAGTGCCTTTTTACGAGCAGTACTTC,CASSKLHRVPFYEQYF
TRBJ1-1,TRBV30,.,.,TGTGCCTGGACCATCGGCGGGGGGAGGCTCTCGGACACTGAAGCTTTCTTT,CAWTIGGGRLSDTEAFF
TRBJ2-1,TRBV6-5,TRBD2,.,TGTGCCACCGTAGAGGGACTATTTAACCCACATCAGTTCTTC,CATVEGLFNPHQFF
TRBJ2-1,TRBV13,TRBD2,.,TGTGCCAGCAGCCCCCGACTAGCGGGAACCTACAATGAGCAGTTCTTC,CASSPRLAGTYNEQFF
TRBJ2-1,TRBV11-3,TRBD2,.,TGTGCCAGCAGCTCACCCCAGCGGGAGGGCCCGAAGGATGAGCAGTTCTTC,CASSSPQREGPKDEQFF
TRBJ1-3,TRBV29-1,.,.,TGCAGCGTTGGGGGAGGCCACTCTGGAAACACCATATATTTT,CSVGGGHSGNTIYF
TRBJ2-5,TRBV7-6,TRBD2,.,TGTGCCAGCAGCTTGGGACTAGCGGTGTGGGAGACCCAGTACTTC,CASSLGLAVWETQYF
TRBJ1-2,TRBV18,TRBD1,.,TGTGCCAGCTCACCAGGGACAGGGATATATGGCTACACCTTC,CASSPGTGIYGYTF
TRBJ1-6,TRBV9,.,.,TGTGCCAGCAGCGTTAGGAGGGAAAATTCACCCCTCCACTTT,CASSVRRENSPLHF
TRBJ1-5,TRBV12-5,.,once,TGTGCTAGTGGTTTGGAGGGGGGCAATCAGCCCCAGCATTTT,CASGLEGGNQPQHF
TRBJ2-5,TRBV6-2/TRBV6-3,.,.,TGTGCCAGCAGTCGTCCAAGACAGACGAAGGAGACCCAGTACTTC,CASSRPRQTKETQYF
TRBJ1-2,TRBV10-2,TRBD1,once,TGCGCCAGCACCAAGACAGGGGGCGATGACTACACCTTC,CASTKTGGDDYTF
TRBJ1-1,TRBV6-5,TRBD1,.,TGTGCCAGCAGTCGGACAGGGGAAACTGAAGCTTTCTTT,CASSRTGETEAFF
TRBJ1-1,TRBV11-3,.,once,TGTGCCAGCAGTTTTTCAGACGGGGGTAGAGCTTTCTTT,CASSFSDGGRAFF
TRBJ1-1,TRBV7-2,.,.,TGTGCCAGCAGCTCAAACCCGACAGCGAACACTGAAGCTTTCTTT,CASSSNPTANTEAFF
TRBJ2-5,TRBV27,.,.,TGTGCCAGCAGCGCGCCGGGGGAGAGGATGGAGACCCAGTACTTC,CASSAPGERMETQYF
TRBJ2-7,TRBV10-2,.,few,TGCGCCAGCGGGACACCTCGGTCGTACTTC,CASGTPRSYF
TRBJ2-3,TRBV24-1,TRBD2,.,TGTGCCACCAGTGACTATACGACTAGCGGAACAGATACGCAGTATTTT,CATSDYTTSGTDTQYF
TRBJ1-2,TRBV11-2,.,.,TGTGCCAGCAGCTTAGAGGCGGGGGCGATTGATGGCTACACCTTC,CASSLEAGAIDGYTF
TRBJ2-1,TRBV5-1,TRBD1,.,TGCGCCAGCTGGGGGACAGGGCTCTACAATGAGCAGTTCTTC,CASWGTGLYNEQFF
TRBJ1-2,TRBV23-1,.,.,TGCGCCAGCAGTCCGGAGCCAAACAACTACACCTTC,CASSPEPNNYTF
TRBJ1-4,TRBV11-2,TRBD1,.,TGTGCCAGCAGCTTAGGGACAGGGGTGGGGATTGGAACTAATGAAAAACTGTTTTTT,CASSLGTGVGIGTNEKLFF
TRBJ2-2,TRBV5-4,TRBD2,once,TGTGCCAGCAGCTTTTTGTGGGGAGGGCTAACCGGGGAGCTGTTTTTT,CASSFLWGGLTGELFF
TRBJ1-2,TRBV12-5,TRBD1,.,TGTGCTAGTGGTCTAGCCGGGACAGGGGGGATCTATGGCTACACCTTC,CASGLAGTGGIYGYTF
TRBJ2-5,TRBV6-5,.,.,TGTGCCAGCAGGGGGGGGCAGAGGGAGACCCAGTACTTC,CASRGGQRETQYF
TRBJ1-6,TRBV6-5,.,.,TGTGCCAGCAGACCTCAGGGTTCACCCCTCCACTTT,CASRPQGSPLHF
TRBJ1-4,TRBV5-1,.,few,TGCGCCAGCAGCTTGGCCGGGCTCCCGGGACAAGAGATTTTT,CASSLAGLPGQEIF
TRBJ2-7,TRBV7-2,TRBD1,once,TGTGCCAGCTGCCCGGGACAGGGAGCCTACGAGCAGTACTTC,CASCPGQGAYEQYF
TRBJ1-4,TRBV10-3,TRBD1,.,TGTGCCGCCAGGGGGCTTAATGAAAAACTGTTTTTT,CAARGLNEKLFF
TRBJ1-1,TRBV19,.,.,TGTGCCAGTAAACCAGGGCAGGGACACTCCGGAGCTTTCTTT,CASKPGQGHSGAFF
TRBJ1-5,TRBV5-1,TRBD1,.,TGCGCCAGCAGCTTAGGAGGGGGCGAGGCTCAGCCCCAGCATTTT,CASSLGGGEAQPQHF
TRBJ2-5,TRBV4-3,TRBD1,once,TGCGCCAGCAGCAAAGGGTACTTTACAGGGGGAGGTGAGACCCAGTACTTC,CASSKGYFTGGGETQYF
TRBJ2-7,TRBV28,TRBD1,.,TGTGCCAGCAGGCAGGGGGTCGAGCAGTACTTC,CASRQGVEQYF
TRBJ1-5,TRBV18,TRBD1,.,TGTGCCAGCTCATCACAGGGGGCCGACCAGCCCCAGCATTTT,CASSSQGADQPQHF
TRBJ2-1,TRBV20-1,.,.,TGCAGTGCCCTCCGGTATGAGCAGTTCTTC,CSALRYEQFF